This record covers a single T cell receptor (beta chain). The target of this receptor is not known. No quality values exist for individual bases; no much larger clone is one base distant. This specimen comes from a study of cytomegalovirus exposure and HLA in healthy donors (dated by TCRdb to about 2017). A note on the overall study: In an earlier analysis of some 550 of the donors, around 300 Gb of sequence data and approximately 120 million unique TCR beta sequences from about 179 million T cells were reported. Around 330 gigabases of sequencing data and around 80 million unique TCR sequences made up an early release that covered 500 to 650 HLA-typed donors. Donor age, sex, ethnicity and CMV serostatus were collected together with the repertoire data. A later analysis re-analyzed previously published TCR beta repertoires from approximately 700 donors and added high-resolution HLA genotyping to study TCR occurrence patterns. Typing coverage differed by locus: A, B, C, DRB1 and DQB1 were typed in about 629-640 donors, DQA1 in 500 to 550, DPA1 in roughly 590, and DPB1 in about 450. All discovery cohort repertoires had been generated using a single sequencing platform. About five DR-DQ haplotypes were handled as single units for association and clustering because linkage in the cohort was strong. In addition to the first cohort of about 650 subjects, a separate validation cohort of some 120 different subjects was used. To decide whether each TCR beta V gene segment behaved as functional or pseudogenic, an earlier analysis of approximately 600 of the donors relied on high-throughput TCR beta sequencing. Genome-wide SNP genotypes for about 60% of the roughly 670 donors were used in a later genetic analysis, which treated that subset as a discovery cohort. Among about 400 genotyped donors of the cohort, an average of around 220,000 unique TCR beta nucleotide sequences was sequenced per donor, of which about 18% were non-productive. The study used immunosequencing to profile the T cell repertoires of approximately 690 subjects and linked those repertoires to cytomegalovirus serostatus. The aim of the study was to test whether cataloging public T cell receptors could identify signatures of past pathogen exposure. The study combined high-throughput TCR immunosequencing, statistical association of individual TCRs with disease status, and machine learning to predict cytomegalovirus infection status. Of the roughly 400 genotyped donors, less than 90% were placed in the genetic ancestry cluster associated with self-reported Caucasian donors. In the later analysis, no new phenotypic data were used to find candidate immune exposures; instead, reliance was placed on TCR beta sequences and their occurrence across donors. HLA typing covered class I and class II loci at four-digit resolution. What the authors observed across the whole study: While some public TCRs were present in many individuals, most TCR sequences turned up only very rarely across donors. A further reported finding was that TCR beta sequences accurately predicted the HLA-A and HLA-B alleles for most subjects in the first cohort. Because counts were too low, about 15 rarely observed V segments, including chromosome 9 orphons, were left out of the earlier analysis of 587 of the donors. The study gave a list of about 160 TCR beta chains associated with cytomegalovirus. This cohort had only TCR beta chains sequenced, and the lack of alpha or paired-chain data limited which features could be detected. The authors suggested that the approach could potentially be extended to other disease states and immunological phenotypes. When HLA alleles, especially DR and DQ, strongly co-occurred, attributing TCR associations to individual alleles was difficult. The classifier was reported to diagnose cytomegalovirus status with high specificity and sensitivity in both the original and validation cohorts. The presence/absence analyses assumed that sequencing depth was roughly uniform across donors, and that assumption may not be true. A cluster of highly shared sequence variants was judged likely to be a technical artifact of the sequencing pipeline. Broadly in line with IMGT annotations, most TCR beta V segments showed up in productive rearrangements about 87% or about 30% of the time in an earlier analysis of roughly 590 of the donors. According to a later analysis, TCR association rates differed among HLA loci, with DRB1 alleles showing the most associated TCRs and HLA-C alleles showing the fewest. A few of the identified cytomegalovirus-associated TCR beta chains were confirmed in vitro to be specific for cytomegalovirus antigens. Compared with equally common non-associated chains, HLA-associated TCR beta chains in a later analysis were more clonally expanded and had lower generation probabilities. Because some donors lacked HLA typing at each locus, the association tests relied only on the typed subset. Correlated functional status among segregating V segments might reflect linkage disequilibrium, but an unknown experimental factor could not be ruled out. CMV serostatus was the only immune exposure information available for the cohort. At a false discovery rate of 0.05, a later analysis linked 16,951 TCR beta sequences to specific HLA alleles. According to a later analysis, most CMV-associated TCR beta chains appeared to be HLA-restricted, and the HLA associations seemed to be driven largely by CMV exposure. Several of the top co-occurrence clusters appeared to be linked to parvovirus B19, influenza, CMV and Epstein-Barr virus, according to a later analysis. A later genetic analysis reported fewer N-insertions in productive TCRs among donors in an Asian-associated ancestry cluster than the approximately 700-donor mean. In a later genetic analysis, a missense DCLRE1C variant was associated with V-gene and J-gene trimming of TCR beta chains, and the association was replicated in an independent cohort.

The cohort consisted of fewer than 700 healthy bone marrow donors. Cohort members were all nominally healthy when sampled, although unrecorded immune exposures were likely present. The donor tested CMV seronegative and was one of the 352 seronegative cohort members. A peripheral blood sample was collected from each donor, and TCR beta sequencing was performed on peripheral blood mononuclear cells. The Qiagen DNeasy Blood Extraction Kit was used to extract genomic DNA from the blood cell samples. Libraries were built with the immunoSEQ multiplex PCR assay. The multiplex PCR relied on a mix of 60 forward primers for TCR Vbeta segments and 13 reverse primers for TCR Jbeta segments. The CDR3 region of rearranged TCR beta genes was amplified from genomic DNA by a multiplex PCR assay. On the Illumina HiSeq System, the amplified TCR beta libraries were sequenced as 87-base-pair reads. In the paper's pipeline: A later analysis tallied tens of millions of unique TCR beta chains across the approximately 670 repertoires, and approximately 12 million of those chains were shared by two or more donors. Raw reads were error-corrected and collapsed into unique sequences with a nearest-neighbor algorithm that merged closely related sequences to remove PCR and sequencing errors. CDR3 sequences were aligned to IMGT reference sequences to assign V, D and J gene segments. For a sequence to be retained, a match of at least six nucleotides to both a V gene segment and a J gene segment was required. Rearrangements were classified as productive when the CDR3 lacked stop codons and remained in frame with V and J, and all other rearrangements were classified as non-productive. CDR3 was defined according to IMGT convention as the region running from the second conserved V-encoded cysteine to the conserved J-encoded phenylalanine. In an earlier analysis of approximately 500 of the donors, sequences lacking an unambiguous match to a single V gene segment were excluded. An earlier analysis of approximately 590 of the donors called V segments functional above 56.7% productive rearrangements and segregating when the between-donor standard deviation exceeded 5%. A statistical classification framework was developed to diagnose cytomegalovirus status using the catalog of TCR beta chain sequences. A later analysis assigned V and J genes by comparing TCR nucleotide sequences with IMGT/GENE-DB human TR gene sequences. In a later analysis, CDR3 sequences and most-parsimonious VDJ recombination scenarios were assigned using the TCRdist pipeline. In a later analysis, each TCR beta chain was defined by its CDR3 amino acid sequence together with its V-gene family, and reads without a unique V-gene family were excluded. In a later analysis, some 600 highly shared, low-generation-probability nucleotide sequences were removed to address suspected cross-contamination and a sequencing artifact. A later analysis calculated a clonal expansion index for each public chain from normalized within-repertoire ranks of inferred template counts. Generation probabilities in a later analysis came from a VDJ recombination model fitted to out-of-frame rearrangements, and those results were checked against IGoR. Hypergeometric tests were used in a later analysis to score TCR-TCR, TCR-HLA and TCR-CMV co-occurrence, with a repertoire-size bias correction applied to the TCR pairs. To estimate false discovery rates, a later analysis permuted the HLA or CMV assignments 20 times. In a later analysis, co-occurring TCRs were grouped using DBSCAN, with TCRdist sequence similarity added in when clustering inside HLA-allele-positive subsets. For co-occurrence clustering, repertoires with fewer than 30,000 or more than 120,000 public chains were excluded, along with 5 or 6 repertoires with anomalous nucleotide sharing. The table was pulled from immuneACCESS by TCRdb, which kept in-frame rearrangements only. Such tables lose some clones; where checked, under half of the loss comes from unresolved V genes, and the rest has no known cause. That table gives V, J and clone size, and the DNA gave D and trimming. This sample is represented by around 130,000 clones; more than 80% of them were singletons. Of the sample, approximately 2% falls within the top ten clones.

The source material was PBMCs. This TCR was sampled from a man aged 40-49 years in good health and CMV-seronegative.

The DNA sequence is given as TGTGCCAGCAGTTACTCGGGACAGGGTTCACCCCTCCACTTT. Translated, it gives CASSYSGQGSPLHF. The receptor chain draws on TRBV6-5 and TRBJ1-6, with 9 middle bases fitting TRBD1. For CDR1 and CDR2, the germline V gene lists MNHEY and SVGAGI. CDR3 length: 14 amino acids, cysteine to phenylalanine. Just the 42-base CDR3 DNA is kept, in frame starting at base 1. Germline trimming: 0 bases from V, 9 bases from J; junction bases outside gene matches: 0.